This T cell receptor (beta chain) was profiled in a study of cytomegalovirus exposure and HLA in healthy donors. The PCR ran on 60 Vbeta and 13 Jbeta primers. The table came from immunoSEQ multiplex PCR; TCRdb's copy has only in-frame clones and leaves some out. In the table there are around 140,000 clones, 75% to 80% of which are singletons. As to this clone: This CDR3 is also generated by other DNA sequences in the sample.

CDR1 is GTSNPN and CDR2 is SVGIG in the germline V gene (reference sequence). The CDR3 is 15 amino acids. V lost 0 bases to trimming and J lost 3 bases; unmatched junction nucleotides: 2. The TCR was taken from a woman aged 18-29 years in good health and CMV-seropositive. This chain connects TRBV30 to TRBJ2-2, with 9 bases identical to TRBD1. Material: PBMCs. CDR3 nucleotides: TGTGCCTGGAGTGTAAGGGACAGGGACACCGGGGAGCTGTTTTTT. Amino acids: CAWSVRDRDTGELFF.